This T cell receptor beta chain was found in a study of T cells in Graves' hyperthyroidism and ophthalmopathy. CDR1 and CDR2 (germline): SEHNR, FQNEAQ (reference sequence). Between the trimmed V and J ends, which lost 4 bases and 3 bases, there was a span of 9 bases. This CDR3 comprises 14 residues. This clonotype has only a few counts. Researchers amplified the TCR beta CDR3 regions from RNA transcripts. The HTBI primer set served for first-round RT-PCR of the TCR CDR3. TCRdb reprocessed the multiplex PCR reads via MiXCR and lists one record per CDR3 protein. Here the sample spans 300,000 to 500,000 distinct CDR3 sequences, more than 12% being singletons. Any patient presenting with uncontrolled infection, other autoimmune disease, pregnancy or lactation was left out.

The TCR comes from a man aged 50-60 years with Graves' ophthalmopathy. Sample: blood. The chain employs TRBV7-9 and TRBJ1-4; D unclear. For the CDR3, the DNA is TGTGCCAGCAGCTGGGGAGGGTCTAATGAAAAACTGTTTTTT. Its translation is CASSWGGSNEKLFF. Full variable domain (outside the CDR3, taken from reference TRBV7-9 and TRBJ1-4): DTGVSQNPRHKITKRGQNVTFRCDPISEHNRLYWYRQTLGQGPEFLTYFQNEAQLEKSRLLSDRFSAERPKGSFSTLEIQRTEQGDSAMYLCASSWGGSNEKLFFGSGTQLSVL.